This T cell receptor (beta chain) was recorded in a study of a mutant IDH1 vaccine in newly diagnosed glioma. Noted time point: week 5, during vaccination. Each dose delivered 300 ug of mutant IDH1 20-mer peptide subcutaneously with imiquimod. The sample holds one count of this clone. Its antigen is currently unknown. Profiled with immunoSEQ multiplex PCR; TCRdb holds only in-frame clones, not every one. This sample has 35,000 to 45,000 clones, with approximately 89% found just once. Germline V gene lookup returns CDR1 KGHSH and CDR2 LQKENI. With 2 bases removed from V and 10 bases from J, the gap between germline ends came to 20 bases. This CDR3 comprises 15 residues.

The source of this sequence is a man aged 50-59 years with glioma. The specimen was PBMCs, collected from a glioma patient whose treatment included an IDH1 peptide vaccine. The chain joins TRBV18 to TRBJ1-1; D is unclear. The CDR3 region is CASSPKIDLNPGAFF. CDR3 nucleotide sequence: TGTGCCAGCTCACCAAAAATCGACCTGAATCCTGGAGCTTTCTTT.